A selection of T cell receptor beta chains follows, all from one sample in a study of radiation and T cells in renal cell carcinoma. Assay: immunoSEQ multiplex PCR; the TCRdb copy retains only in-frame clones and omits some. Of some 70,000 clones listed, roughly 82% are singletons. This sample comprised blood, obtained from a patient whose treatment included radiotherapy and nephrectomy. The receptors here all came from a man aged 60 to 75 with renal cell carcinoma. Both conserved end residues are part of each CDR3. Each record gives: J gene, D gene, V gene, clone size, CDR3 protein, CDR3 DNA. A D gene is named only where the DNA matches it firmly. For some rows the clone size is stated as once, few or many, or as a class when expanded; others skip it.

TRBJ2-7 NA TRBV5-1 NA CASSFPDGYEQYF TGCGCCAGCAGCTTTCCGGACGGGTACGAGCAGTACTTC
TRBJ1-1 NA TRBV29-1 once CAVGGHGTEAFF TGCGCCGTCGGGGGGCACGGCACTGAAGCTTTCTTT
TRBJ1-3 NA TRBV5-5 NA CASSFSDSASGNTIYF TGTGCCAGCAGCTTCTCGGACAGCGCCTCTGGAAACACCATATATTTT
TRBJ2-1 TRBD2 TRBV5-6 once CASSRQTSLNEQFF TGTGCCAGCAGCCGGCAGACTAGCCTAAATGAGCAGTTCTTC
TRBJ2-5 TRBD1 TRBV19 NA CASSIGTGEETQYF TGTGCCAGTAGTATAGGGACAGGTGAAGAGACCCAGTACTTC
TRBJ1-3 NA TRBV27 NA CASSPTGGGITIGNTIYF TGTGCCAGCAGTCCGACCGGGGGCGGGATCACCATTGGAAACACCATATATTTT
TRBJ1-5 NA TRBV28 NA CASSLGGVNQPQHF TGTGCCAGCAGTTTGGGAGGGGTCAATCAGCCCCAGCATTTT
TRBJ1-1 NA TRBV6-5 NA CASSYGGGTEAFF TGTGCCAGCAGTTACGGGGGGGGCACTGAAGCTTTCTTT
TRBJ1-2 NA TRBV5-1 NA CASSLAVVDGYTF TGCGCCAGCAGCTTGGCCGTGGTCGATGGCTACACCTTC
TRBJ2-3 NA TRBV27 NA CASSFSLELTDTQYF TGTGCCAGCAGTTTTAGCCTAGAACTTACAGATACGCAGTATTTT
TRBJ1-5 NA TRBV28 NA CASLHQGNQHF TGTGCCAGCCTCCATCAGGGGAACCAGCATTTT
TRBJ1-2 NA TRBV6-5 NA CASSTGPTGSGGYTF TGTGCCAGCAGCACGGGCCCTACAGGGTCTGGAGGCTACACCTTC
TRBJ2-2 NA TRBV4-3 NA CASSQDWDRVLAGGELFF TGCGCCAGCAGCCAAGATTGGGACAGGGTGCTAGCGGGAGGGGAGCTGTTTTTT
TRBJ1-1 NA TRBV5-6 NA CASSFGRTYREAFF TGTGCCAGCAGCTTCGGCCGGACTTATCGGGAAGCTTTCTTT
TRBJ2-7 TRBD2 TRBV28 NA CASSPVAGLTYEQYF TGTGCCAGCAGTCCCGTAGCGGGACTTACCTACGAGCAGTACTTC
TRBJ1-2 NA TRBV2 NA CASSGFRGYDYTF TGTGCCAGCAGTGGGTTCAGGGGCTATGACTACACCTTC
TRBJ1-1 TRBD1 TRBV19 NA CASMAYLLGQANTEAFF TGTGCCAGTATGGCATACCTTCTTGGACAGGCCAACACTGAAGCTTTCTTT
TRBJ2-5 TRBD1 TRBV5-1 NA CASSSDRAQETQYF TGCGCCAGCAGTTCCGACAGGGCCCAAGAGACCCAGTACTTC
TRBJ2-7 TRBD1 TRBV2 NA CASSEAGQGRHEQYF TGTGCCAGCAGTGAAGCAGGACAGGGTAGGCACGAGCAGTACTTC
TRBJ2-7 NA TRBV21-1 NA CASSKGGTSGSHSSYEQYF TGTGCCAGCAGCAAAGGGGGGACTAGCGGGAGCCATAGCTCCTACGAGCAGTACTTC
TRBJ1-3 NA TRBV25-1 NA CASSEYRGEGNTIYF TGTGCCAGCAGTGAATATAGGGGAGAGGGAAACACCATATATTTT
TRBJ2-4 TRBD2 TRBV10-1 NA CASSESSGGKNIQYF TGCGCCAGCAGTGAGTCCTCGGGAGGAAAAAACATTCAGTACTTC
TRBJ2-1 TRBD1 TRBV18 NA CASSPLDRGNEQFF TGTGCCAGCTCACCACTAGACAGGGGTAATGAGCAGTTCTTC
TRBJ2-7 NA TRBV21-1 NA CASRRRDSLPEEQYF TGTGCCAGCAGACGCCGGGACAGCCTTCCGGAGGAGCAGTACTTC
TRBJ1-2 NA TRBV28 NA CASSLRLLGIFLNYGYTF TGTGCCAGCAGTTTACGTCTCCTAGGTATCTTCTTGAACTATGGCTACACCTTC
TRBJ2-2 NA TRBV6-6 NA CASSYLAANTGELFF TGTGCCAGCAGTTACTTGGCGGCGAACACCGGGGAGCTGTTTTTT
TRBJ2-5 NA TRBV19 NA CHLAWGQETQYF TGTCATTTAGCTTGGGGACAAGAGACCCAGTACTTC
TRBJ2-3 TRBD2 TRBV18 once CASSQLAGGTDTQYF TGTGCCAGCTCACAACTAGCGGGAGGGACAGATACGCAGTATTTT
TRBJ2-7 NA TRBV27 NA CASRGEGGGFPRGEQYF TGTGCCAGCAGGGGTGAGGGAGGCGGGTTTCCCAGGGGCGAGCAGTACTTC
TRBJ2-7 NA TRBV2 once CASSGYYEQYF TGTGCCAGCAGTGGTTACTACGAGCAGTACTTC
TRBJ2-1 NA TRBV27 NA CASSVVAEYGDEQFF TGTGCCAGCAGCGTGGTAGCGGAGTACGGGGATGAGCAGTTCTTC
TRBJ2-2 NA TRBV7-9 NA CASSLRGQNTGELFF TGTGCCAGCAGCTTACGGGGGCAGAACACCGGGGAGCTGTTTTTT
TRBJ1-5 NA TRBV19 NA CASKGLAAGGGRQPQHF TGTGCTAGTAAAGGGCTCGCCGCGGGCGGGGGCCGGCAGCCCCAGCATTTT
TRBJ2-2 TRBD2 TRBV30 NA CAWPGLAGGTGELFF TGTGCCTGGCCAGGACTAGCGGGAGGCACCGGGGAGCTGTTTTTT
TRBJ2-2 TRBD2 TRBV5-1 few CASSSSELGGAGKLFF TGCGCCAGCAGCTCCTCAGAATTGGGCGGAGCGGGAAAGCTGTTTTTT
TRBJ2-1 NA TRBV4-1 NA CASSPGEGLGEQFF TGCGCCAGCAGCCCGGGAGAGGGCCTTGGTGAGCAGTTCTTC
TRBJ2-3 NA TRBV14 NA CASSLTLDTSTDTQYF TGTGCCAGCAGCCTAACCCTTGACACGAGCACAGATACGCAGTATTTT
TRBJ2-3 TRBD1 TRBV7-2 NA CASSLRALTGQVGDTQYF TGTGCCAGCAGCTTAAGGGCGTTAACGGGACAGGTTGGCGATACGCAGTATTTT
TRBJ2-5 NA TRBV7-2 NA CASSRQREETQYF TGTGCCAGCAGCCGTCAGCGGGAAGAGACCCAGTACTTC
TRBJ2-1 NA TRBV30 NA CAWSMNPGLGWEFF TGTGCCTGGAGTATGAACCCAGGGTTGGGGTGGGAGTTCTTC
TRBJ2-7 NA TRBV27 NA CASSLGQYF TGTGCCAGCAGCCTCGGGCAGTACTTC